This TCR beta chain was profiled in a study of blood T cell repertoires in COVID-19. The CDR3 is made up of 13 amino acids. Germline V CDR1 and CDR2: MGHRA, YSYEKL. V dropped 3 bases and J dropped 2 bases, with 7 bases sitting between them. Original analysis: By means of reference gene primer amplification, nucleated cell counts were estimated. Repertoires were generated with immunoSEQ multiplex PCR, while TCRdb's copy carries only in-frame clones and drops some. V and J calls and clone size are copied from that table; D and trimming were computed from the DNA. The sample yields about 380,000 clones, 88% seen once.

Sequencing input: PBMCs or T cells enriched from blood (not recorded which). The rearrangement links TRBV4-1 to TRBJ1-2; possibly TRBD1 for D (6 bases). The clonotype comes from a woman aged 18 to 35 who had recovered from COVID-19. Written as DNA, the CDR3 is TGCGCCAGCAGCCAGGGGGCAAACTATGGCTACACCTTC. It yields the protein CASSQGANYGYTF.